The entry below gives a single T cell receptor (beta chain) sequence along with its context. The antigen remains unidentified. 5'RACE primed from the constant segment yielded TCR alpha and TCR beta cDNA libraries bearing sample barcodes and UMIs. One entry per CDR3 protein results from TCRdb running MiXCR on the 5' RACE reads. The table records some 100,000 distinct CDR3 sequences, over 8.5% of them present only once. The CDR3 runs to 15 residues. The V and J ends lost 6 bases and 2 bases, in that order; junction bases with no gene match: 11. Germline values: CDR1 SGHRS, CDR2 YFSETQ. The source of the sample is a study of T-cell memory formation after mild COVID-19. Study at large: Largely donor-specific TCR clusters were found. Study conclusions and caveats: Clones that shrank (day 15 to 85) were balanced CD4/CD8, whereas later expanders leaned CD4+. Memory sampled before infection contained some responding clones, suggesting cross-reactive memory joined.

The origin of this receptor is a man aged 18 to 30 who had mild COVID-19 (a few samples of this study predate the infection). Cell type and time point are not known. Material: PBMCs or a T cell subset sorted from them (not recorded which). This sequence joins TRBV5-1 and TRBJ2-7, with TRBD1 matching over 7 bases. CDR3: CASTLTGDRTYEQYF. In DNA, the CDR3 is TGCGCCAGCACCCTAACAGGGGACCGTACCTACGAGCAGTACTTC.